This TCR beta chain came from a study of identical twins. TCRdb recomputed calls from the 5' RACE reads with MiXCR, one row per CDR3 protein. The sample includes roughly 500,000 distinct CDR3 sequences, under 25% of them seen just once. This CDR3 is built from 17 residues. Germline trimming cut 1 base from V and 6 bases from J; bases unmatched to any gene: 14. CDR1 is SGHTA and CDR2 is FQGNSA in the germline V gene. These data were also filed under a second study, of T cells expressing NK-cell markers.

The TCR originated in a woman between 18 and 30 years old in good health. The material sequenced was CD4+ T cells sorted from blood. The chain couples TRBV7-2 to TRBJ2-7; 8 bases align to TRBD2. Written as DNA, the CDR3 is TGTGCCAGCAGCTTAGTTGGAGCGGGAGCTTCTCTCGGCGAGCAGTACTTC. This translates into CASSLVGAGASLGEQYF.